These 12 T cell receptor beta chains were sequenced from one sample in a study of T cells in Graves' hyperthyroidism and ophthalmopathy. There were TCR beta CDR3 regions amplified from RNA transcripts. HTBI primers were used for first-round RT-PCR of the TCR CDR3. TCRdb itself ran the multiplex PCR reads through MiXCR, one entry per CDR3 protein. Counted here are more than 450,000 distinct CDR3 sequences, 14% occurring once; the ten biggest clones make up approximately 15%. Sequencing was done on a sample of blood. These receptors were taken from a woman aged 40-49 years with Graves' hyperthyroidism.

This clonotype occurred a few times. The CDR3, as DNA: TGCGCCAGCAGTGTGGGCTCTGGGGCCAACGTCCTGACTTTC. The encoded protein is CASSVGSGANVLTF. The chain couples TRBV10-2 to TRBJ2-6, with unresolved D. This CDR3 has 14 residues. The V end lost 4 bases, the J end lost 0 bases, and 4 bases lay between the germline ends. Germline loops: CDR1 WSHSY, CDR2 SAAADI.

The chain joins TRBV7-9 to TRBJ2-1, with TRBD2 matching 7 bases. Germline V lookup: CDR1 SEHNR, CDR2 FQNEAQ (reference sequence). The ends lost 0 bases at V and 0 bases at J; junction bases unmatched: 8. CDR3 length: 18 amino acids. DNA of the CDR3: TGTGCCAGCAGCTTAGCGCTAGGGCGGGAGAGCTCCTACAATGAGCAGTTCTTC. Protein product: CASSLALGRESSYNEQFF. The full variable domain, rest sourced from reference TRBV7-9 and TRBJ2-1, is DTGVSQNPRHKITKRGQNVTFRCDPISEHNRLYWYRQTLGQGPEFLTYFQNEAQLEKSRLLSDRFSAERPKGSFSTLEIQRTEQGDSAMYLCASSLALGRESSYNEQFFGPGTRLTVL.

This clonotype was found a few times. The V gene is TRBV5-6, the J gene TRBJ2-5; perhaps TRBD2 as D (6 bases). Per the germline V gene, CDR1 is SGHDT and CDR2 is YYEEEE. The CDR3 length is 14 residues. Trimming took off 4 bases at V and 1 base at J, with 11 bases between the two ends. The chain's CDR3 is CASSEGLLQETQYF. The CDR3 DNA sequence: TGTGCCAGCAGCGAGGGACTTCTCCAAGAGACCCAGTACTTC.

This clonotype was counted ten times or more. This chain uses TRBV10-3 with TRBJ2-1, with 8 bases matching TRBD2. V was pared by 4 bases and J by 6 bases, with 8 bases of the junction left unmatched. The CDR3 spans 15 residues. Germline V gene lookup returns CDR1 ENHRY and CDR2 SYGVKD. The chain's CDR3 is CAISGVGTSLNEQFF. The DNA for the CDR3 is TGTGCCATCAGTGGAGTTGGGACTAGTCTCAATGAGCAGTTCTTC.

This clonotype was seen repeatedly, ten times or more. The CDR3 DNA reads TGTGCCAGCAGTGAAGCGAGGGGATCAACGGGCACTGAAGCTTTCTTT. Translated, it gives CASSEARGSTGTEAFF. The chain is built from TRBV6-1 and TRBJ1-1; D is perhaps TRBD1 (5 bases). The CDR3 runs 16 residues. The V end lost 0 bases, the J end lost 4 bases, and 15 bases lay between the germline ends. Germline CDR1 MNHNS, CDR2 SASEGT.

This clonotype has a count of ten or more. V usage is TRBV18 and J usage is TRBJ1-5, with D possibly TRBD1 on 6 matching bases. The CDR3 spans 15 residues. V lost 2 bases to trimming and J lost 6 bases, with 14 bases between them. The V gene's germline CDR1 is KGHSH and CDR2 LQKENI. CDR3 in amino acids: CASSPLQGQVQPQHF. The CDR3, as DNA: TGTGCCAGCTCACCATTACAGGGTCAGGTTCAGCCCCAGCATTTT.

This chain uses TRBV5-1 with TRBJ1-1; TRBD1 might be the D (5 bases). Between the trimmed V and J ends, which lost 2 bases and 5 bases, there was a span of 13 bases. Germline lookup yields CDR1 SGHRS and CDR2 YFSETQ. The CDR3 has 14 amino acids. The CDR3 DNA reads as TGCGCCAGCAGCTTCTCAGGGCGGGAAACTGAAGCTTTCTTT. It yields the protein CASSFSGRETEAFF.

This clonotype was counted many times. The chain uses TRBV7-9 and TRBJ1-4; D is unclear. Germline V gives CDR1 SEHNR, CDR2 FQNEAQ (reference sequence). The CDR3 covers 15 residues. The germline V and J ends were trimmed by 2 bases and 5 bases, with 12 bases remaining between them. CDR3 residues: CASSLTLGVNEKLFF. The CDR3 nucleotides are TGTGCCAGCAGCTTAACCCTCGGGGTCAATGAAAAACTGTTTTTT.

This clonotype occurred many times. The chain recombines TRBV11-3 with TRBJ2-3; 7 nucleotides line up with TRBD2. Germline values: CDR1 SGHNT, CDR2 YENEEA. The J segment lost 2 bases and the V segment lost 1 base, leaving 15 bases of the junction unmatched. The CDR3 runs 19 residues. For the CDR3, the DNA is TGTGCCAGCAGCTTAGGAGTGCTTCTGAGCGGGACTCCCACAGATACGCAGTATTTT. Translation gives CASSLGVLLSGTPTDTQYF.

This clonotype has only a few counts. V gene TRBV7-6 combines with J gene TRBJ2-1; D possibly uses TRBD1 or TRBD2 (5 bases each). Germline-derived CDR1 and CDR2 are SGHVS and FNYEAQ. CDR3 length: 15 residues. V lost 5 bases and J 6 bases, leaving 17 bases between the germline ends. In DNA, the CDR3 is TGTGCCAGCAGCCATTACGTTGGGGGATCCAATGAGCAGTTCTTC. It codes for CASSHYVGGSNEQFF.

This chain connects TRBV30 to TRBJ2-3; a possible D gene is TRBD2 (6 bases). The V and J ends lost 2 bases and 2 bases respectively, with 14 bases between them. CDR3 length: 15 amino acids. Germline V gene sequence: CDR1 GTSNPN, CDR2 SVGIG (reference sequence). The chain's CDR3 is CAWSLSGFNTDTQYF. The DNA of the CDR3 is TGTGCCTGGAGTCTTAGCGGTTTCAACACAGATACGCAGTATTTT.

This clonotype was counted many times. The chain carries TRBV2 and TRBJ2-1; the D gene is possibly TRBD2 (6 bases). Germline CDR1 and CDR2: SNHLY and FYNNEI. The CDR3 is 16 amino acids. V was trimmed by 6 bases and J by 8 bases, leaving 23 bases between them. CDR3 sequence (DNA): TGTGCCAGCAGGAGGGGCTCGGCGGGATCGGCTTATGAGCAGTTCTTC. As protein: CASRRGSAGSAYEQFF.